The T cell receptor (beta chain) under discussion was sequenced for a study of control samples from healthy donors and cancer patients. As to this clone: This may arise from a read error, as a much more abundant clone is one base away.

Profiling relied on immunoSEQ multiplex PCR, and the TCRdb table lists in-frame clones only, not all of them. The repertoire holds roughly 100,000 clones, with around nine tenths as singletons. V lost 5 bases, J lost 0 bases, and 8 bases lay in between. Germline lookup yields CDR1 MNHEY and CDR2 SMNVEV (reference sequence). The CDR3 consists of 14 residues. This rearrangement joins TRBV27 to TRBJ2-1, with D possibly TRBD2 on 6 matching bases. The receptor was derived from a man aged 25 to 45 in good health. Specimen: blood. The CDR3: CASSDGSSYNEQFF. The CDR3, as DNA: TGTGCCAGCAGTGACGGGAGCTCCTACAATGAGCAGTTCTTC.